The T cell receptor beta chain under discussion was sequenced for a study of cytomegalovirus exposure and HLA in healthy donors (dated by TCRdb to about 2017). About the investigation overall: In an earlier analysis of several hundred of the donors, about 260 Gb of sequence data and 95 million to 130 million unique TCR beta sequences from roughly 180 million T cells were reported. To predict cytomegalovirus infection status, the study brought together high-throughput TCR immunosequencing, statistical association of individual TCRs with disease status, and machine learning. Alongside the repertoire data, information on donor age, sex, ethnicity and CMV serostatus was compiled. In a later analysis, previously published TCR beta repertoires from 670 or so donors were re-analyzed and high-resolution HLA genotyping was added so that TCR occurrence patterns could be studied. Across approximately 400 genotyped donors of the cohort, an average of approximately 200,000 unique TCR beta nucleotide sequences per donor were sequenced, and approximately 17% of those sequences were non-productive. An early release that covered about 640 HLA-typed donors contained about 300 gigabases of sequencing data and 75 million to 100 million unique TCR sequences. A later genetic analysis used genome-wide SNP genotypes for about 60% of the roughly 700 donors, treating that subset as a discovery cohort. To decide whether each TCR beta V gene segment behaved as functional or pseudogenic, an earlier analysis of some 580 of the donors relied on high-throughput TCR beta sequencing. Typing coverage differed by locus: A, B, C, DRB1 and DQB1 were typed in about 629-640 donors, DQA1 in about 500, DPA1 in approximately 600, and DPB1 in 400 to 480. In addition to the first cohort of roughly 700 subjects, a separate validation cohort of around 110 different subjects was used. All discovery cohort repertoires had been generated using a single sequencing platform. HLA typing covered class I and class II loci at four-digit resolution. Of the 350 to 450 genotyped donors, over 80% were placed in the genetic ancestry cluster associated with self-reported Caucasian donors. The study aimed to test whether cataloging public T cell receptors could reveal signatures of past pathogen exposure. Roughly 5 DR-DQ haplotypes were handled as single units for association and clustering, since linkage in the cohort was strong. The study profiled the T cell repertoires of about 640 subjects by immunosequencing and related them to cytomegalovirus serostatus. In the later analysis, no new phenotypic data were used to find candidate immune exposures; instead, reliance was placed on TCR beta sequences and their occurrence across donors. Overall study results and their limits: A further reported finding was that TCR beta sequences accurately predicted the HLA-A and HLA-B alleles for most subjects in the first cohort. Most TCR sequences were seen in very few donors, while some public TCRs were found in many individuals. An earlier analysis of 587 of the donors showed that most TCR beta V segments appeared in productive rearrangements either about 87% or about 30% of the time, which broadly matched IMGT annotations. In a later analysis, the rate of TCR association differed among HLA loci, with DRB1 alleles having the most associated TCRs and HLA-C alleles having the fewest. Specific HLA alleles were associated with 15,000 to 20,000 TCR beta sequences at a false discovery rate of 0.05 in a later analysis. When HLA alleles, especially DR and DQ, strongly co-occurred, attributing TCR associations to individual alleles was difficult. Several of the top co-occurrence clusters appeared to be linked to parvovirus B19, influenza, CMV and Epstein-Barr virus, according to a later analysis. The study gave a list of more than 150 TCR beta chains associated with cytomegalovirus. A later genetic analysis associated a missense DCLRE1C variant with V-gene and J-gene trimming of TCR beta chains, and an independent cohort replicated the association. Some IMGT-functional V segments, including TRBV6-2 and TRBV6-3, could not be told apart with the 87-base-pair reads, so those segments were excluded. Presence/absence analyses assumed roughly uniform sequencing depth across donors, an assumption that may not hold. Compared with the 666-donor mean, donors in an Asian-associated ancestry cluster had fewer N-insertions in productive TCRs, according to a later genetic analysis. The authors suggested that the approach could potentially be generalized to other disease states and immunological phenotypes. In a later analysis, HLA-associated TCR beta chains were found to be more clonally expanded and to have lower generation probabilities than equally common non-associated chains. The earlier analysis of some 540 of the donors excluded roughly 17 rarely observed V segments, including chromosome 9 orphons, because counts were too low. Linkage disequilibrium might explain the correlated functional status among segregating V segments, but an unknown experimental factor could not be ruled out. Because HLA typing was unavailable for some donors at each locus, only the typed subset was used in association tests. Immune exposure information for the cohort was limited to CMV serostatus. Only TCR beta chains were sequenced in this cohort, and the absence of alpha or paired-chain data limited detectable features. Cytomegalovirus status was reported to be diagnosed by the classifier with high specificity and sensitivity in both the original and validation cohorts. The sequencing pipeline was judged likely to have produced a cluster of highly shared sequence variants as a technical artifact. In vitro tests confirmed that a few of the cytomegalovirus-associated TCR beta chains recognize cytomegalovirus antigens. In a later analysis, most CMV-associated TCR beta chains were found to appear HLA-restricted, with HLA associations seemingly driven largely by CMV exposure.

Libraries were built with the immunoSEQ multiplex PCR assay. A mixture of 60 forward primers for TCR Vbeta segments and 13 reverse primers for TCR Jbeta segments was used in the multiplex PCR. A multiplex PCR assay on genomic DNA amplified the CDR3 region of rearranged TCR beta genes. The Illumina HiSeq System was used to sequence the amplified TCR beta libraries as 87-base-pair reads. Per the authors' processing: A later analysis counted tens of millions of unique TCR beta chains across the 666 repertoires, and 10 million to 12 million of these chains were shared by at least two donors. Raw reads were error-corrected and collapsed into unique sequences by a nearest-neighbor algorithm in which closely related sequences were merged to remove PCR and sequencing errors. To assign V, D and J gene segments, CDR3 sequences were aligned to IMGT reference sequences. For a sequence to be retained, a match of at least six nucleotides was required to both a V gene segment and a J gene segment. A rearrangement counted as productive if the CDR3 had no stop codons and remained in frame with V and J, and every other rearrangement counted as non-productive. Following IMGT convention, CDR3 was defined as the stretch from the second conserved V-encoded cysteine up to the conserved J-encoded phenylalanine. The earlier analysis of around 640 of the donors excluded sequences that lacked an unambiguous match to a single V gene segment. An earlier analysis of roughly 590 of the donors called V segments functional above 56.7% productive rearrangements and segregating when the between-donor standard deviation exceeded 5%. A statistical classification framework was built for diagnosing cytomegalovirus status from the catalog of TCR beta chain sequences. V and J gene assignment, in a later analysis, came from comparing TCR nucleotide sequences with IMGT/GENE-DB human TR gene sequences. In a later analysis, CDR3 sequences and most-parsimonious VDJ recombination scenarios were assigned using the TCRdist pipeline. In a later analysis, each TCR beta chain was defined by its CDR3 amino acid sequence together with its V-gene family, and reads lacking a unique V-gene family were excluded. As a way to deal with suspected cross-contamination and a sequencing artifact, a later analysis dropped 592 nucleotide sequences that were highly shared and had low generation probability. A later analysis calculated a clonal expansion index for each public chain from normalized within-repertoire ranks of inferred template counts. In a later analysis, generation probabilities were computed using a VDJ recombination model fitted to out-of-frame rearrangements, and the results were checked against IGoR. Hypergeometric tests were used in a later analysis to score TCR-TCR, TCR-HLA and TCR-CMV co-occurrence, with a repertoire-size bias correction applied to the TCR pairs. In a later analysis, false discovery rates were estimated by permuting HLA or CMV assignments 20 times. In a later analysis, co-occurring TCRs were grouped using DBSCAN, with TCRdist sequence similarity added in when clustering inside HLA-allele-positive subsets. Repertoires with fewer than 30,000 or more than 120,000 public chains were left out of co-occurrence clustering, as were roughly five repertoires with anomalous nucleotide sharing. TCRdb re-hosts the immuneACCESS table, in-frame sequences only. Its copies lack some clones; in the studies checked, an unresolved V gene accounts for under half of them, and the cause for the rest is not known. For V, J and clone size, that table is used; D and trimming come from the DNA. This sample lists roughly 150,000 clones; about 64% were detected once. The top ten hold 2.5% to 3.5% of the sample.

As concerns this clone: Its antigen is unknown. No quality values exist for individual bases; no much larger clone is one base distant.

The junction shows trimming of 2 bases on V and 3 bases on J, and the gene matches do not reach 6 bases of it. The germline V gene yields MNHEY for CDR1 and SVGAGI for CDR2. The CDR3, cysteine through phenylalanine, is 15 amino acids long. Kept here is only the CDR3 DNA, which spans 45 bases and is read in frame from base 1. The cohort was made up of 666 healthy bone marrow donors. All cohort members were sampled while nominally healthy, although unrecorded immune exposures were likely present. The donor tested CMV seropositive and was one of the 289 seropositive cohort members. A peripheral blood sample was provided by each donor, and peripheral blood mononuclear cells were used for TCR beta sequencing. Genomic DNA was extracted from the blood cell samples with the Qiagen DNeasy Blood Extraction Kit.

Here the chain combines TRBV6-5 and TRBJ2-7; TRBD2 aligns with 8 central bases. The sample consisted of PBMCs. This TCR was recovered from a woman in her twenties or thirties in good health and CMV-seropositive. The DNA sequence is TGTGCCAGCAGTTACGTCGGGCTAGCGGGCTACGAGCAGTACTTC. It translates as CASSYVGLAGYEQYF.